The 6 T cell receptor beta chains in this list originate from one sample, sequenced in a study of blood T cell repertoires in COVID-19. The repertoire was sequenced with immunoSEQ multiplex PCR; TCRdb's copy has only in-frame clones and lacks some. Here the sample spans roughly 150,000 clones, about 85% being singletons. Sequenced material: peripheral blood. These receptor sequences come from an elderly man with COVID-19, enrolled during active disease.

The count of this clone is one. As DNA, the CDR3 is TGTGCCAGCAGCTTAGTACGGGAGCAGTACTTC. Residues: CASSLVREQYF. The chain couples TRBV7-9 to TRBJ2-7; D unresolved. The CDR3 runs to 11 residues. V was clipped by 1 base and J by 7 bases, with 5 bases between them. Germline CDR1 and CDR2: SEHNR and FQNEAQ (reference sequence).

This chain uses TRBV5-4 with TRBJ1-1, with 7 bases that match TRBD1. V lost 5 bases and J lost 4; bases outside the gene matches: 5. The CDR3 is 13 residues long. CDR1 and CDR2 from the germline V gene are SGHNT and YYREEE (reference sequence). CDR3: CASSFQGGTEAFF. CDR3 in DNA: TGTGCCAGCAGTTTTCAGGGGGGCACTGAAGCTTTCTTT.

The V call is TRBV3-1 (or the pseudogene TRBV3-2), the J call TRBJ1-1; TRBD1 agrees at 8 bases. Germline V CDR1 and CDR2: LGHDT, YNNKEL (reference sequence). After removal of 0 bases from V and 5 bases from J, the junction contained 8 bases not matched to a gene. The CDR3 runs to 16 residues. Here the CDR3 reads CASSQDHGQGFTEAFF. The CDR3 region has the DNA TGTGCCAGCAGCCAAGATCACGGACAGGGTTTTACTGAAGCTTTCTTT.

This chain uses TRBV23-1 with TRBJ2-3, with 7 bases that match TRBD2. TRBV23-1 counts as an open reading frame of uncertain function. CDR3 length: 16 amino acids. The ends lost 0 bases at V and 1 base at J; junction bases unmatched: 4. CDR3 sequence (DNA): TGCGCCAGCAGTCAATCGCCGAGCGGGGGCACAGATACGCAGTATTTT. Its translation is CASSQSPSGGTDTQYF.

This clone was seen only a few times. In DNA, the CDR3 is TGTGCCAGCAGTTTCGCCCGGACAGGTGAAGCTTTCTTT. The encoded protein is CASSFARTGEAFF. The chain links TRBV12-3 or TRBV12-4 to TRBJ1-1, with 7 positions matching TRBD1. V lost 3 bases and J lost 7; bases outside the gene matches: 5. This CDR3 contains 13 residues.

The DNA for the CDR3 is TGTGCCAGCAGTTTTGCCGGCAGCCGGACTGATACTTATGGCTACACCTTC. Protein: CASSFAGSRTDTYGYTF. The chain couples TRBV27 to TRBJ1-2; D not resolved. The germline CDR1 and CDR2 sequences are MNHEY and SMNVEV (reference sequence). This CDR3 comprises 17 residues. Trimming removed 3 bases at V and 5 bases at J, with 22 bases between.